These 18 T cell receptor beta chains originate from one sample sequenced in a study of cytomegalovirus exposure and HLA in healthy donors. Both 60 Vbeta primers and 13 Jbeta primers went into the PCR. Only in-frame clones appear in the TCRdb table, and some are missing; sequencing was by immunoSEQ multiplex PCR. Altogether some 90,000 clones are present, 65% to 85% being singletons, with the ten largest covering 2.5% to 3%. Source material: PBMCs. These receptors were collected from a man aged 25 to 40 in good health and CMV-seronegative.

V is TRBV9 and J is TRBJ2-5, with D unresolved. The DNA end lines up better with TRBJ2-7; the J call may be wrong. The CDR3 totals 15 residues. From germline, CDR1 is SGDLS and CDR2 YYNGEE. The CDR3 DNA is TGTGCCAGCAGCGTAGCCCCGGATACTCACTACGAGCAGTACTTC. Translation gives CASSVAPDTHYEQYF.

The rearrangement uses TRBV2 and TRBJ1-5; 9 bases map to TRBD1. The germline CDR1 and CDR2 sequences are SNHLY and FYNNEI. The CDR3 consists of 16 residues. Trimming removed 7 bases from V and 4 bases from J; junction bases left unmatched: 11. The CDR3 DNA is TGTGCCAGCAACACAGCCGGGACAGGGTGGAATCAGCCCCAGCATTTT. Its translation: CASNTAGTGWNQPQHF. The full variable domain, with the rest looked up from reference TRBV2 and TRBJ1-5, is EPEVTQTPSHQVTQMGQEVILRCVPISNHLYFYWYRQILGQKVEFLVSFYNNEISEKSEIFDDQFSVERPDGSNFTLKIRSTKLEDSAMYFCASNTAGTGWNQPQHFGDGTRLSIL.

This chain uses TRBV5-1 with TRBJ2-5; weak D call: TRBD2 (5 bases). Germline CDR1 is SGHRS and CDR2 is YFSETQ. CDR3 size: 15 residues. The V end lost 1 base, the J end lost 5 bases, and 15 bases lay between the germline ends. The CDR3 region has the DNA TGCGCCAGCAGCTTGCGGCCGACCGGGGAGGAGACCCAGTACTTC. Its translation is CASSLRPTGEETQYF.

This chain connects TRBV30 to TRBJ1-1; D call uncertain. CDR3 length equals 15 residues. Trimming shortened V by 4 bases and J by 0 bases, and 15 bases separated the two germline ends. Germline V gene sequence: CDR1 GTSNPN, CDR2 SVGIG (reference sequence). The chain's CDR3 is CAWTPSEPVNTEAFF. The CDR3 DNA reads TGTGCCTGGACCCCTAGCGAACCGGTGAACACTGAAGCTTTCTTT.

This chain connects TRBV6-4 to TRBJ1-2, with unresolved D. V was pared by 8 bases and J by 6 bases, with 22 bases between. Per the germline V gene, CDR1 is MRHNA and CDR2 is SNTAGT. CDR3 size: 15 residues. The DNA for the CDR3 is TGTGCCAGCCCACCTGGTACGAGGGTAGGGAATGGCTACACCTTC. This encodes CASPPGTRVGNGYTF.

The genes are TRBV10-3 and TRBJ1-2; no firm D call. Trimming removed 3 bases from V and 3 bases from J, with 14 bases in between. This CDR3 spans 15 amino acids. The germline gives CDR1 ENHRY, CDR2 SYGVKD. CDR3 DNA: TGTGCCATCAGTGACCCTCGGGGTAGGGACTATGGCTACACCTTC. This sequence encodes CAISDPRGRDYGYTF.

With regard to this clone: The same CDR3 is also encoded by other DNA sequences in this sample. This sequence joins TRBV5-1 and TRBJ2-5; 11 bases map to TRBD1. Germline CDR1 reads SGHRS; CDR2 reads YFSETQ. V lost 6 bases, J lost 6 bases, and 22 bases stayed unmatched. This CDR3 spans 19 amino acids. Here the CDR3 reads CASTLKHPGQGVPQQTQYF. DNA for the CDR3: TGCGCCAGCACCCTTAAACATCCGGGACAGGGGGTACCCCAGCAGACCCAGTACTTC.

The rearrangement uses TRBV19 and TRBJ1-4, with D possibly TRBD1 on 5 matching bases. The CDR3 sequence is 17 residues long. Germline assignment: CDR1 LNHDA and CDR2 SQIVND (reference sequence). Trimming cost V 1 base and J 1 base, with 13 bases left between them. Written as DNA, the CDR3 is TGTGCCAGTAGTATAGCGTATGACAGCCGAACTAATGAAAAACTGTTTTTT. Translated, it gives CASSIAYDSRTNEKLFF.

This sequence joins TRBV4-2 and TRBJ1-5, with 7 bases that match TRBD1. Germline V lookup: CDR1 LGHNA, CDR2 YNFKEQ. The V segment lost 2 bases and the J segment 0 bases; nucleotides outside the gene matches: 10. This CDR3 is built from 18 residues. The CDR3 loop reads CASSQLDRDVHSNQPQHF. Written as DNA, the CDR3 is TGTGCCAGCAGCCAACTCGACAGGGATGTGCATAGCAATCAGCCCCAGCATTTT.

This chain joins TRBV9 and TRBJ2-7, with D perhaps TRBD2 (5 bases). CDR3 length: 15 residues. Trimming took 0 bases from V and 3 from J, leaving 13 bases between them. CDR1 is SGDLS, CDR2 YYNGEE, per germline. CDR3 DNA sequence: TGTGCCAGCAGCGTAGATCTCGGGAATAACTACGAGCAGTACTTC. Its protein is CASSVDLGNNYEQYF.

The J gene is TRBJ2-5, the V gene TRBV9; D is unclear. The V gene lost 0 bases and the J gene lost 1 base, with 7 bases spanning the gap. The CDR3 contains 14 residues. Germline lookup yields CDR1 SGDLS and CDR2 YYNGEE. The CDR3 loop reads CASSVAHSQETQYF. DNA for the CDR3: TGTGCCAGCAGCGTAGCTCACAGCCAAGAGACCCAGTACTTC.

The CDR3, as DNA: TGTGCCAGTAGTACGGGACAGGGGGCTGGCGAAGAGCAGTTCTTC. Protein sequence: CASSTGQGAGEEQFF. V usage is TRBV19 and J usage is TRBJ2-1; 12 bases fit TRBD1. CDR1 and CDR2 (germline): LNHDA, SQIVND (reference sequence). The CDR3 loop spans 15 amino acids. Trimming removed 4 bases from V and 10 bases from J; junction bases left unmatched: 8.

The chain is built from TRBV27 and TRBJ1-2; D possibly corresponds to TRBD1 (5 bases). V was pared by 5 bases and J by 6 bases, with 19 bases between. The germline V gene has CDR1 MNHEY and CDR2 SMNVEV (reference sequence). The CDR3 consists of 15 residues. The CDR3 spells CASSPLLGGVDGYTF. CDR3 nucleotides: TGTGCCAGCAGTCCGCTTCTGGGGGGAGTAGATGGCTACACCTTC.

V gene TRBV18 combines with J gene TRBJ1-2, with 8 bases matching TRBD1. J lost 3 bases, V lost 6 bases, and 12 bases had no gene match. CDR1 and CDR2 (germline): KGHSH, LQKENI. The CDR3 contains 16 residues. CDR3 DNA sequence: TGTGCCAGCTCCAGGGAGACAGGGGAAGGACACTATGGCTACACCTTC. It translates to CASSRETGEGHYGYTF.

This chain joins TRBV7-6 and TRBJ2-5, with 9 positions matching TRBD2. V trimming: 5 bases; J trimming: 1 base; junction bases outside the gene matches: 5. Germline V gene data show CDR1 as SGHVS and CDR2 as FNYEAQ. This CDR3 has 15 residues. The CDR3 reads CASSPYSGGQETQYF. CDR3 nucleotides: TGTGCCAGCAGCCCCTATAGCGGGGGCCAAGAGACCCAGTACTTC.

The chain joins TRBV6-6 to TRBJ1-5; D gene unclear. The V gene lost 8 bases and the J gene lost 2 bases, with 16 bases spanning the gap. This CDR3 region has 15 residues. Germline V lookup: CDR1 MNHNY, CDR2 SVGAGI (reference sequence). For the CDR3, the DNA is TGTGCCAGCCCCCGGAGGAACAGAGGCAATCAGCCCCAGCATTTT. Translated, it gives CASPRRNRGNQPQHF.

The chain links TRBV9 to TRBJ1-1; 8 bases are a match to TRBD1. The V and J ends lost 0 bases and 4 bases, in that order; junction bases with no gene match: 8. This CDR3 has 16 amino acids. Germline V gives CDR1 SGDLS, CDR2 YYNGEE. CDR3 DNA sequence: TGTGCCAGCAGCGTAGGGCCAGGGGGCGCGGGCACTGAAGCTTTCTTT. Protein sequence: CASSVGPGGAGTEAFF.

This rearrangement joins TRBV28 to TRBJ1-6; TRBD1 agrees at 7 bases. CDR1 is MDHEN, CDR2 SYDVKM, per germline. Germline trimming cut 5 bases from V and 6 bases from J; bases unmatched to any gene: 7. This CDR3 is built from 15 residues. CDR3 residues: CASSHQGTANSPLHF. CDR3 sequence (DNA): TGTGCCAGCAGTCACCAGGGGACAGCTAATTCACCCCTCCACTTT.